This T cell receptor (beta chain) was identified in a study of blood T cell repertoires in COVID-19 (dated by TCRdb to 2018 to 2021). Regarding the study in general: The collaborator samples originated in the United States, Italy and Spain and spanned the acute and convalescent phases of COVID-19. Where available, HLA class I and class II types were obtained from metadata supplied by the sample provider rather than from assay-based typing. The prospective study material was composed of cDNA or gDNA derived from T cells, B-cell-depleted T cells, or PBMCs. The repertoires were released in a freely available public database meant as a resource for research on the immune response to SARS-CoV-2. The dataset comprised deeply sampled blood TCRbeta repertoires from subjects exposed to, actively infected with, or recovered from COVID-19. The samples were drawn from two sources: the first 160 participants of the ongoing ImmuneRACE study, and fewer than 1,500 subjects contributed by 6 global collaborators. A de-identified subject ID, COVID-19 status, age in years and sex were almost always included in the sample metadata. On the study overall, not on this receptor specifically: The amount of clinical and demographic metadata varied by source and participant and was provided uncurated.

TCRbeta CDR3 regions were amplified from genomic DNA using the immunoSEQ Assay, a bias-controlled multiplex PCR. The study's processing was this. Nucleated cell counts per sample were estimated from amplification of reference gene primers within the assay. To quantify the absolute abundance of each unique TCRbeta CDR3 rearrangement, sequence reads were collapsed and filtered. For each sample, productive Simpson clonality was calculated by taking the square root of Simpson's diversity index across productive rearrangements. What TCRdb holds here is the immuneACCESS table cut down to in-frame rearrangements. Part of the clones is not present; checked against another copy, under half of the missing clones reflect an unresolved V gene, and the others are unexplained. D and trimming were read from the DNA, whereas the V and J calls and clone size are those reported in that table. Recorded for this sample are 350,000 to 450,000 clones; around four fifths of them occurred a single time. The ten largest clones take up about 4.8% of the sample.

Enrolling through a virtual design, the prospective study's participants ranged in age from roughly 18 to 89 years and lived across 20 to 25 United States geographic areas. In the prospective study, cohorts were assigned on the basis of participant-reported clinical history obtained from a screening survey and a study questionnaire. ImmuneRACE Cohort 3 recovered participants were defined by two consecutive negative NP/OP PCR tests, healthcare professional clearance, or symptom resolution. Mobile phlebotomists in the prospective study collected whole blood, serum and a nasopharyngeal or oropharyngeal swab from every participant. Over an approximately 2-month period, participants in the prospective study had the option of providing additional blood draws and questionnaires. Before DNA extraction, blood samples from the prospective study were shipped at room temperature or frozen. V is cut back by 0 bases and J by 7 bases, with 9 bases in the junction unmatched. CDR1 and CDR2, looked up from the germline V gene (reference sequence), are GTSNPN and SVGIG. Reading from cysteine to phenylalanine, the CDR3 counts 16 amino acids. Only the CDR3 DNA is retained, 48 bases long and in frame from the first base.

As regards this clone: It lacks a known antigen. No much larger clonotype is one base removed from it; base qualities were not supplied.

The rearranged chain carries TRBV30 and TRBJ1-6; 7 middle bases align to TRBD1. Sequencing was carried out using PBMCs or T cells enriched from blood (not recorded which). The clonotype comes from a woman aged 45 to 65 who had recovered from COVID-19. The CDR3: CAWSVLSGQPNSPLHF. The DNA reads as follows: TGTGCCTGGAGTGTACTGTCGGGACAGCCAAATTCACCCCTCCACTTT.